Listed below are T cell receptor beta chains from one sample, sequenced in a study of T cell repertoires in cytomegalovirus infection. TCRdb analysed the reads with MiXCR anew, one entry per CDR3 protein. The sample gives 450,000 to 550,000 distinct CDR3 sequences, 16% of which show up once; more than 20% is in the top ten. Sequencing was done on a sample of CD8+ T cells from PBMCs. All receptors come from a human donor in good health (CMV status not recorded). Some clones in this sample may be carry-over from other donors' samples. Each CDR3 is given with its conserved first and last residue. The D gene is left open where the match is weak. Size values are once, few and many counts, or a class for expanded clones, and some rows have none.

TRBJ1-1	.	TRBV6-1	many	TGTGCCAGCAGTGTTGGGAGAATGAACACTGAAGCTTTCTTT	CASSVGRMNTEAFF
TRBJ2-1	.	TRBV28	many	TGTGCCAGCAGCAGCCGACAGTCTACCTACAATGAGCAGTTCTTC	CASSSRQSTYNEQFF
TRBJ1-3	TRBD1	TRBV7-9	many	TGTGCCAGCAGCTGGGACAGCGGAAACACCATATATTTT	CASSWDSGNTIYF
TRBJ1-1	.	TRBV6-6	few	TGTGCCAGCAGTTATGATTATCAGGGTGGGCCGAACACTGAAGCTTTCTTT	CASSYDYQGGPNTEAFF
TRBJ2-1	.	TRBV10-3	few	TGTGCCATCAGTGAGTCGGTGGGGGGCAATGAGCAGTTCTTC	CAISESVGGNEQFF
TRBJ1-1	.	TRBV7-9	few	TGTGCCAGCAGTTCCGACATTACTGAAGCTTTCTTT	CASSSDITEAFF
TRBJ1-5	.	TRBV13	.	TGTGCCAGCAGCTTAGGAGAGGGGGTCCCCCAGCATTTT	CASSLGEGVPQHF
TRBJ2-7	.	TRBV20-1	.	TGCCGTTCCCTCTCTATCCCTCCGGGACTCACGGTCGACGGAGAGCAGTACTTC	CRSLSIPPGLTVDGEQYF
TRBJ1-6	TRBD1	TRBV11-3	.	TGTGCCAGCAGCCCGGACAGGGGGTCACCCCTCCACTTT	CASSPDRGSPLHF
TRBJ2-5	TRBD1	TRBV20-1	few	TGCAGTGCTACACGGACAGGGGGCGAGGAGACCCAGTACTTC	CSATRTGGEETQYF
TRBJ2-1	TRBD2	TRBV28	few	TGTGCCAGCAGTTCCCATTTCTCCCCGACACGTCTAACGGGAGGGCCCCGCAATGAGCAGTTCTTC	CASSSHFSPTRLTGGPRNEQFF
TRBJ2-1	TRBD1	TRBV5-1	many	TGCGCCAGCAGCTTGGCGACAGGGCCTGAGCAGTTCTTC	CASSLATGPEQFF
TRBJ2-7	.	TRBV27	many	TGTGCCAGCAGCCTCCGGTTCGGGGGTTACGAGCAGTACTTC	CASSLRFGGYEQYF
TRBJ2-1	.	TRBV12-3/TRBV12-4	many	TGTGCCAGCAGTTTAGGGGAAAGGCTAGGCAATGAGCAGTTCTTC	CASSLGERLGNEQFF
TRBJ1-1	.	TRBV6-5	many	TGTGCCAGCAGTTTCTCGACAGTGAGCACTGAAGCTTTCTTT	CASSFSTVSTEAFF
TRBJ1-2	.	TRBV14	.	TGTGCCAGCAGTTCGTTTAACTATGGCTACACCTTC	CASSSFNYGYTF
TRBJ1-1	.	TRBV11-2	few	TGTGCCAGCACCCTGGGGGGGAACACTGAAGCTTTCTTT	CASTLGGNTEAFF
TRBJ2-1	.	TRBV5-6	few	TGTGCCAGCTTACGGTCCAATGAGCAGTTCTTC	CASLRSNEQFF
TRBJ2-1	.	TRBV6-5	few	TGTGCCAGCACCCCCGCGGGGGCGCGAGGGGATGAGCAGTTCTTC	CASTPAGARGDEQFF
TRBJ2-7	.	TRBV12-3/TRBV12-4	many	TGTGCCAGCAGTCCATTTACAACCCTAGACTACGAGCAGTACTTC	CASSPFTTLDYEQYF
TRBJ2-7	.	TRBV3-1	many	TGTGCCAGCAGCCAAGCCGCCTTAAATTACGAGCAGTACTTC	CASSQAALNYEQYF
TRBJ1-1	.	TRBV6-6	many	TGTGCCAGCAGTAACATTTCCTCCGAAGCGGTTCCTGAAGCTTTCTTT	CASSNISSEAVPEAFF
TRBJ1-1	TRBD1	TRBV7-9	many	TGTGCCAGCAGATCGACAGGGATGAACACTGAAGCTTTCTTT	CASRSTGMNTEAFF
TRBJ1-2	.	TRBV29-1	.	TGCAGCGTCCGGGGGAACGTAGCTAACTATGGCTACACCTTC	CSVRGNVANYGYTF
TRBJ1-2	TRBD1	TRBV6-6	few	TGTGCCAGCAGTTACCCGACCGCGGGACAGGGGGCCCGTGGCTACACCTTC	CASSYPTAGQGARGYTF